Listed below are T cell receptor beta chains from one sample, sequenced in a study of vaccination and CD4 T cells after COVID-19. Antigens for these TCRs are unknown. TCRdb re-analysed the PCR reads in MiXCR, keeping a single row per CDR3 protein. This sample has roughly 13,000 distinct CDR3 sequences, with approximately 61% found just once. Specimen: CD4+ T cells from blood, cultured in vitro. The receptors shown here come from a human donor who had recovered from COVID-19. Both conserved end residues are part of each CDR3. D genes are given only for firm matches. Not every row has a clone size; where given, it reads once, few, many or a size class.

CDR3nt: TGCAGTCAACACCCGACAGGGAGAGAGACCCAGTACTTC
CDR3aa: CSQHPTGRETQYF
abundance: few
v_gene: TRBV20-1
j_gene: TRBJ2-5
d_gene: TRBD1

CDR3nt: TGTGCCAGCAGCTTAGGTGGGAAACAAGAGACCCAGTACTTC
CDR3aa: CASSLGGKQETQYF
abundance: few
v_gene: TRBV11-1
j_gene: TRBJ2-5
d_gene: .

CDR3nt: TGTGCCAGCAGACCCTGGGGGACCGGGAGACCCCGGGACGAGCAGTACTTC
CDR3aa: CASRPWGTGRPRDEQYF
abundance: .
v_gene: TRBV6-1
j_gene: TRBJ2-7
d_gene: .

CDR3nt: TGTGCCAGCAGCGAACGGGGAGACAATTCACCCCTCCACTTT
CDR3aa: CASSERGDNSPLHF
abundance: .
v_gene: TRBV6-1
j_gene: TRBJ1-6
d_gene: .

CDR3nt: TGTGCCAGCAGCTCCGGGACACGCCATTCACCCCTCCACTTT
CDR3aa: CASSSGTRHSPLHF
abundance: .
v_gene: TRBV7-2
j_gene: TRBJ1-6
d_gene: .

CDR3nt: TGTGCCAGCAGTGGGACGACAGGACGGAATTCACCCCTCCACTTT
CDR3aa: CASSGTTGRNSPLHF
abundance: .
v_gene: TRBV28
j_gene: TRBJ1-6
d_gene: .

CDR3nt: TGTGCCAGCAGTGAAAGGCCGTCGAGCGGGGGCGGAGGTCACTATGGCTACACCTTC
CDR3aa: CASSERPSSGGGGHYGYTF
abundance: .
v_gene: TRBV6-1
j_gene: TRBJ1-2
d_gene: .

CDR3nt: TGTGCCAGCAGTTCAACTACGGGACAGGGGTACGGCTATGGCTACACCTTC
CDR3aa: CASSSTTGQGYGYGYTF
abundance: .
v_gene: TRBV27
j_gene: TRBJ1-2
d_gene: TRBD1

CDR3nt: TGTGCCAGCAGTTTATCCGGACAGGGGGCCATCTATGGCTACACCTTC
CDR3aa: CASSLSGQGAIYGYTF
abundance: .
v_gene: TRBV27
j_gene: TRBJ1-2
d_gene: TRBD1

CDR3nt: TGTGCCAGCTCACCAGGGACTCCGAGCTCCTACGAGCAGTACTTC
CDR3aa: CASSPGTPSSYEQYF
abundance: .
v_gene: TRBV18
j_gene: TRBJ2-7
d_gene: .

CDR3nt: TGTGCCACCAGTGATTTCGCCGCAGGGGATTGGGAGACCCAGTACTTC
CDR3aa: CATSDFAAGDWETQYF
abundance: .
v_gene: TRBV24-1
j_gene: TRBJ2-5
d_gene: .

CDR3nt: TGTGCCAGCAGCCCCCGGCGGGACTCCTCCTACGAGCAGTACTTC
CDR3aa: CASSPRRDSSYEQYF
abundance: medium-sized
v_gene: TRBV7-2
j_gene: TRBJ2-7
d_gene: .

CDR3nt: TGTGCCAGCAGCGCCGGGGGGGGCGCCGGCACAGATACGCAGTATTTT
CDR3aa: CASSAGGGAGTDTQYF
abundance: .
v_gene: TRBV5-4
j_gene: TRBJ2-3
d_gene: TRBD2

CDR3nt: TGTGCCAGCAGCAAAGGGTTTGCGGGAAGGTTGAATGAGCAGTTCTTC
CDR3aa: CASSKGFAGRLNEQFF
abundance: few
v_gene: TRBV21-1
j_gene: TRBJ2-1
d_gene: .

CDR3nt: TGTGCCAGCAGCTTGGAGGGGGCCCAGTACTTC
CDR3aa: CASSLEGAQYF
abundance: few
v_gene: TRBV5-5
j_gene: TRBJ2-5
d_gene: .

CDR3nt: TGTGCCGTAAGGACATATGGGAACACTGAAGCTTTCTTT
CDR3aa: CAVRTYGNTEAFF
abundance: once
v_gene: TRBV10-3
j_gene: TRBJ1-1
d_gene: .

CDR3nt: TGTGCCAGCAGCCAAGGGGGGCTAGCGGGGACACGGGATGGGGAGCTGTTTTTT
CDR3aa: CASSQGGLAGTRDGELFF
abundance: .
v_gene: TRBV4-2
j_gene: TRBJ2-2
d_gene: TRBD2

CDR3nt: TGTGCCAGCAGTTTGGCAGGTGCCTACGAGCAGTACTTC
CDR3aa: CASSLAGAYEQYF
abundance: few
v_gene: TRBV27
j_gene: TRBJ2-7
d_gene: .

CDR3nt: TGCAGTGCTGACCTAAGGCCGGGACTAGCGGGAGGGCGTGGAGAGACCCAGTACTTC
CDR3aa: CSADLRPGLAGGRGETQYF
abundance: .
v_gene: TRBV20-1
j_gene: TRBJ2-5
d_gene: TRBD2

CDR3nt: TGTGCCAGCAGCCTAGGCCCCACAGATACGCAGTATTTT
CDR3aa: CASSLGPTDTQYF
abundance: .
v_gene: TRBV7-3
j_gene: TRBJ2-3
d_gene: .

CDR3nt: TGCAGTGCTACCGGGACTAGGGAGTACAATGAGCAGTTCTTC
CDR3aa: CSATGTREYNEQFF
abundance: .
v_gene: TRBV20-1
j_gene: TRBJ2-1
d_gene: TRBD2

CDR3nt: TGTGCCAGCAGTCTTAGTAATTCACCCCTCCACTTT
CDR3aa: CASSLSNSPLHF
abundance: .
v_gene: TRBV6-1
j_gene: TRBJ1-6
d_gene: .

CDR3nt: TGCAGTGCCAGATTGGGACAGGTCGGCTACGAGCAGTACTTC
CDR3aa: CSARLGQVGYEQYF
abundance: .
v_gene: TRBV20-1
j_gene: TRBJ2-7
d_gene: TRBD1

CDR3nt: TGTGCCAGCAGCTTAAATTCAGGCGCCAACAATGAGCAGTTCTTC
CDR3aa: CASSLNSGANNEQFF
abundance: .
v_gene: TRBV11-2
j_gene: TRBJ2-1
d_gene: .

CDR3nt: TGCAGTGCTATCGCTAGCGGGAATACAGATACGCAGTATTTT
CDR3aa: CSAIASGNTDTQYF
abundance: .
v_gene: TRBV20-1
j_gene: TRBJ2-3
d_gene: TRBD2

CDR3nt: TGCAGTGCTAGAGCTGCAGGGGGACAGGGATTCTATGGCTACACCTTC
CDR3aa: CSARAAGGQGFYGYTF
abundance: .
v_gene: TRBV20-1
j_gene: TRBJ1-2
d_gene: TRBD1